One T cell receptor beta chain is described in this entry. The antigen remains undetermined. The data originate from a study of T cell responses to AZD1222 COVID-19 vaccine. General study findings and limits: Nearly half of the spike-specific TCRs reportedly recognize variant regions that carry no mutations.

The CDR3 is 18 amino acids. The germline gives CDR1 SGHVS, CDR2 FNYEAQ. Trimming took 5 bases from V and 1 from J; bases not matched to a gene: 7. Method: immunoSEQ multiplex PCR; TCRdb's copy keeps in-frame clones and lacks some. The table shows 85,000 to 90,000 clones, with around nine tenths occurring only once. The rearrangement joins TRBV7-6 to TRBJ2-2; 13 nucleotides match TRBD2. The receptor was isolated from an adult who received the AZD1222 COVID-19 vaccine. Source: peripheral blood, taken 28 days after the second AZD1222 dose. CDR3 bases: TGTGCCAGCAGCCCCGGACTAGCGGGGGTCGAGAACACCGGGGAGCTGTTTTTT. Its protein is CASSPGLAGVENTGELFF. Full variable domain (rest looked up from reference TRBV7-6 and TRBJ2-2): GAGVSQSPRYKVTKRGQDVALRCDPISGHVSLYWYRQALGQGPEFLTYFNYEAQQDKSGLPNDRFSAERPEGSISTLTIQRTEQRDSAMYRCASSPGLAGVENTGELFFGEGSRLTVL.